This is a list of T cell receptor beta chains from one sample in a study of blood T cell repertoires in COVID-19. Sequencing used immunoSEQ multiplex PCR; TCRdb keeps in-frame clones, though not all of them. The sample consists of tens of thousands of clones, more than 60% of them appearing once. The sample was peripheral blood. These receptors came from a woman between 50 and 59 years old with active or convalescent COVID-19. CDR3s include the opening cysteine and the closing phenylalanine or tryptophan. The order of the fields is D gene, V gene, J gene, clone size, CDR3 protein, CDR3 DNA. D genes are given only for firm matches. Not all rows give a size; the values are once, few, many and, for expanded clones, a class.

>.|TRBV6-6|TRBJ1-2|few
CASRVDRWSGYTF
TGTGCCAGCAGGGTCGACAGGTGGAGTGGCTACACCTTC
>TRBD2|TRBV5-1|TRBJ2-1|.
CASSNSGGAYNEQFF
TGCGCCAGCAGCAATAGCGGGGGGGCCTACAATGAGCAGTTCTTC
>.|TRBV2|TRBJ1-1|.
CASSDRAQNTEAFF
TGTGCCAGCAGTGACAGGGCCCAAAACACTGAAGCTTTCTTT
>.|TRBV5-1|TRBJ2-7|.
CASSLSGTGMREQYF
TGCGCCAGCAGCTTATCCGGGACTGGCATGAGGGAGCAGTACTTC
>TRBD2|TRBV9|TRBJ2-7|.
CASSVGGGGVYEQYF
TGTGCCAGCAGCGTAGGTGGGGGAGGGGTGTACGAGCAGTACTTC
>.|TRBV12-3/TRBV12-4|TRBJ1-1|.
CASQLTNTEAFF
TGTGCCAGTCAGCTGACAAACACTGAAGCTTTCTTT
>.|TRBV5-1|TRBJ1-1|.
CASSLGTSGMNTEAFF
TGCGCCAGCAGCTTGGGTACGTCCGGGATGAACACTGAAGCTTTCTTT
>TRBD1|TRBV7-8|TRBJ2-7|.
CASSSSRGTGGASGTYEQYF
TGTGCCAGCAGCTCGTCGCGGGGAACAGGGGGCGCCAGTGGGACCTACGAGCAGTACTTC
>.|TRBV15|TRBJ1-6|once
CATSRENSPLHF
TGTGCCACCAGCAGGGAGAATTCACCCCTCCACTTT
>.|TRBV3-1/TRBV3-2|TRBJ2-3|.
CASSQGGRSTDTQYF
TGTGCCAGCAGCCAAGGCGGTCGTAGCACAGATACGCAGTATTTT
>.|TRBV10-1|TRBJ2-7|.
CASSGGAAGESYEQYF
TGCGCCAGCAGTGGAGGGGCCGCAGGGGAGAGCTACGAGCAGTACTTC
>.|TRBV18|TRBJ1-2|.
CASSPGTGLNGYTF
TGTGCCAGCTCACCTGGTACAGGGTTAAATGGCTACACCTTC
>.|TRBV19|TRBJ1-4|.
CASSMASGGYEKLFF
TGTGCCAGTAGTATGGCGTCCGGGGGATACGAAAAACTGTTTTTT
>TRBD2|TRBV27|TRBJ2-1|.
CASIPRLAGGLVEQFF
TGTGCCAGCATCCCGAGGCTAGCGGGAGGATTGGTTGAGCAGTTCTTC
>.|TRBV23-1|TRBJ1-4|.
CASSQSPRPPIRVCKLFF
TGCGCCAGCAGTCAATCCCCCCGGCCCCCCATACGGGTGTGTAAACTGTTTTTT
>.|TRBV30|TRBJ1-5|.
CAWGLGQGNQPQHF
TGTGCCTGGGGTTTGGGGCAGGGCAATCAGCCCCAGCATTTT
>TRBD1|TRBV18|TRBJ2-7|few
CASSLSGTGANYEQYF
TGTGCCAGCTCCCTATCTGGGACAGGGGCCAACTACGAGCAGTACTTC
>TRBD1|TRBV7-4|TRBJ1-1|.
CASSSRQGAQVLGAFF
TGTGCCAGCAGCTCGAGACAGGGGGCGCAGGTTCTGGGGGCTTTCTTT
>.|TRBV3-1/TRBV3-2|TRBJ1-6|.
CASSQAGRLSSPLHF
TGTGCCAGCAGCCAAGCGGGGAGGTTAAGTTCACCCCTCCACTTT
>.|TRBV27|TRBJ2-1|once
CASSFRGYNEQFF
TGTGCCAGCAGTTTTCGGGGTTACAATGAGCAGTTCTTC
>.|TRBV29-1|TRBJ2-5|.
CSVETGSGETQYF
TGCAGCGTTGAGACAGGTTCGGGAGAGACCCAGTACTTC
>.|TRBV16|TRBJ2-3|many
CASSGGDSASRDTQYF
TGTGCCAGCAGCGGCGGGGACAGCGCTTCAAGAGATACGCAGTATTTT